This T cell receptor (beta chain) appears in the sequencing data of a study of cytomegalovirus exposure and HLA in healthy donors. Study results and caveats: Cytomegalovirus-associated status was assigned to around 160 TCR beta chains.

Trimming took off 0 bases at V and 6 bases at J, with 12 bases between the two ends. This CDR3 spans 14 amino acids. The germline V gene encodes CDR1 LGHNA and CDR2 YNFKEQ. Details on this clone: The antigen remains unidentified.

PCR was performed using 60 Vbeta and 13 Jbeta primers. Libraries were prepared by immunoSEQ multiplex PCR; TCRdb keeps only in-frame clonotypes and omits some of them. The sample's table shows around 150,000 clones. The V gene is TRBV4-2, the J gene TRBJ2-7; weak D call: TRBD1 (5 bases). The specimen sequenced was PBMCs. The TCR sequence derives from a man aged 25-45 years in good health and CMV-seronegative. The CDR3 spells CASSQDLAGIEQYF. CDR3 bases: TGTGCCAGCAGCCAAGACCTGGCAGGGATCGAGCAGTACTTC.